One sample yielded the 9 T cell receptor beta chains listed below, sequenced in a study of blood T cell repertoires in COVID-19. Produced via immunoSEQ multiplex PCR; TCRdb's table is partial and in-frame only. The sample contains some 230,000 clones, about 80% of which appear only once. The sequenced material came from peripheral blood. The receptors here all came from a woman aged 45-65 years with acute or convalescent COVID-19.

The genes are TRBV6-1 and TRBJ1-6; TRBD1 agrees at 10 bases. J gave up 14 bases and V 6 bases, and 16 bases lay outside the gene matches. This CDR3 spans 16 amino acids. Germline CDR1 is MNHNS and CDR2 is SASEGT. The DNA for the CDR3 is TGTGCCAGCAGAGAAATACCGGGACAGGGGACCTCCTCCCTCCACTTT. Translating gives CASREIPGQGTSSLHF.

V usage is TRBV4-1 and J usage is TRBJ2-3, with D perhaps matching TRBD2 (6 bases). Between the trimmed V and J ends, which lost 4 bases and 10 bases, there was a span of 18 bases. The CDR3 extends over 14 amino acids. Germline CDR1 and CDR2: MGHRA and YSYEKL. CDR3 in DNA: TGCGCCAGCAGCCTATTAGCACCGCGGGGTTCGCAGTATTTT. Amino acid sequence: CASSLLAPRGSQYF.

This chain links TRBV10-3 with TRBJ2-5; the D gene is possibly TRBD2 (6 bases). The V gene lost 11 bases and the J gene lost 4 bases, with 14 bases spanning the gap. The germline gives CDR1 ENHRY, CDR2 SYGVKD. This CDR3 region has 12 residues. CDR3 in amino acids: CAVGRGVETQYF. DNA of the CDR3: TGTGCCGTTGGGCGCGGGGTAGAGACCCAGTACTTC.

The chain combines TRBV6-6 with TRBJ1-1; TRBD1 agrees at 7 bases. Trimming cost V 8 bases and J 3 bases; bases outside gene matches: 12. Germline V gives CDR1 MNHNY, CDR2 SVGAGI (reference sequence). The CDR3 has 15 residues. The CDR3 DNA is TGTGCCAGCGGTGTAAGTCAGGGGGGACACACTGAAGCTTTCTTT. It yields the protein CASGVSQGGHTEAFF.

V usage is TRBV28 and J usage is TRBJ2-3; no firm D call. The V end lost 3 bases, the J end lost 7 bases, and 8 bases lay between the germline ends. The CDR3 runs to 12 residues. The germline V gene has CDR1 MDHEN and CDR2 SYDVKM. CDR3 in amino acids: CASSLRTNTQYF. In nucleotides, the CDR3 is TGTGCCAGCAGTTTGCGTACGAATACGCAGTATTTT. Together with reference TRBV28 and TRBJ2-3, the CDR3 gives the full variable domain: DVKVTQSSRYLVKRTGEKVFLECVQDMDHENMFWYRQDPGLGLRLIYFSYDVKMKEKGDIPEGYSVSREKKERFSLILESASTNQTSMYLCASSLRTNTQYFGPGTRLTVL.

This sequence joins TRBV9 and TRBJ2-2; D may be TRBD2 (5 bases). The CDR3 length is 13 residues. Germline V lookup: CDR1 SGDLS, CDR2 YYNGEE. The V and J ends lost 6 bases and 6 bases respectively, with 12 bases between them. The chain's CDR3 is CASKRAGSGELFF. The DNA of the CDR3 is TGTGCCAGCAAGAGGGCCGGGTCCGGGGAGCTGTTTTTT.

The J gene is TRBJ1-1, the V gene TRBV7-2; 8 bases are shared with TRBD1. The CDR3 runs to 15 residues. The junction had 7 bases not matched to a gene; V was cut back by 4 bases and J by 3 bases. CDR1 is SGHTA and CDR2 is FQGNSA in the germline V gene. The DNA of the CDR3 is TGTGCCAGCAGCTCACATCAGGGGGCAGACACTGAAGCTTTCTTT. As protein: CASSSHQGADTEAFF.

V usage is TRBV27 and J usage is TRBJ2-2; D gene ambiguous. V lost 3 bases and J 5 bases, leaving 4 bases between the germline ends. Germline CDR1 and CDR2: MNHEY and SMNVEV (reference sequence). CDR3 size: 12 residues. Written as DNA, the CDR3 is TGTGCCAGCAGTTTCGGGACCGGGGAGCTGTTTTTT. Protein: CASSFGTGELFF.

This rearrangement joins TRBV5-4 to TRBJ1-1, with D unresolved. This CDR3 is built from 15 residues. The V end was cut by 2 bases, the J end by 3 bases, with 14 bases between. The germline V gene encodes CDR1 SGHNT and CDR2 YYREEE (reference sequence). The CDR3: CASSFPQWSDTEAFF. The CDR3 DNA sequence: TGTGCCAGCAGCTTCCCACAGTGGTCGGACACTGAAGCTTTCTTT.